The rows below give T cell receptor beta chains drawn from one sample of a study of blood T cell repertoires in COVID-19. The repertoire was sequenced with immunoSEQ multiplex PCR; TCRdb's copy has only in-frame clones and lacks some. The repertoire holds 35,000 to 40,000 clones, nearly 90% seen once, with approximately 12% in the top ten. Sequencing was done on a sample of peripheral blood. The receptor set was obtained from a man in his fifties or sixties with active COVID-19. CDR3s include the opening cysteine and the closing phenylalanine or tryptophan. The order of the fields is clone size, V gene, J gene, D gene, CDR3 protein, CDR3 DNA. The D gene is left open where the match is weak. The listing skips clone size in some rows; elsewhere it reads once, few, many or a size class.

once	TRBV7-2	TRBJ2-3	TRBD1	CASSPGTGSDTQYF	TGTGCCAGCAGCCCCGGGACAGGGTCAGATACGCAGTATTTT
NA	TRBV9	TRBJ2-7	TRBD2	CASSLAGASREQYF	TGTGCCAGTTCACTAGCGGGGGCCTCGCGCGAGCAGTACTTC
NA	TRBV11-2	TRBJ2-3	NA	CASSLASADTQYF	TGTGCCAGCAGCTTAGCTAGCGCAGATACGCAGTATTTT
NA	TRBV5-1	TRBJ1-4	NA	CASSLYGGPNEKLFF	TGCGCCAGCAGCTTGTACGGGGGACCTAATGAAAAACTGTTTTTT
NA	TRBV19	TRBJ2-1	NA	CASTLADYNEQFF	TGTGCCAGTACATTAGCGGATTACAATGAGCAGTTCTTC
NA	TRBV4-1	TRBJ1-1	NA	CASSHRERNTEAFF	TGCGCCAGCAGCCATCGAGAGCGGAACACTGAAGCTTTCTTT
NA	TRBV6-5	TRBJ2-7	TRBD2	CASSTGLVYEQYF	TGTGCCAGCAGTACGGGACTAGTCTACGAGCAGTACTTC
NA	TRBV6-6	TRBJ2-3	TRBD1	CAIQGGTDTQYF	TGTGCCATACAGGGGGGCACAGATACGCAGTATTTT
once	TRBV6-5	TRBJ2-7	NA	CASSYAGTLDEQYF	TGTGCCAGCAGTTACGCGGGTACGCTAGACGAGCAGTACTTC
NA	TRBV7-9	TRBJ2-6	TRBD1	CASSYLTGAVNGANVLTF	TGTGCCAGCAGCTACCTGACAGGGGCCGTTAACGGGGCCAACGTCCTGACTTTC
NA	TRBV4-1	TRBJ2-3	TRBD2	CASSQVPSGRAVGVSDTQYF	TGCGCCAGCAGCCAAGTTCCTAGCGGGAGGGCCGTTGGGGTATCAGATACGCAGTATTTT
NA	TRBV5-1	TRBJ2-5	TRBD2	CASSPGTSGSQIETQYF	TGCGCCAGCAGCCCCGGGACTAGCGGGAGTCAGATAGAGACCCAGTACTTC
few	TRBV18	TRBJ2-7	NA	CASSPLPRESEQYF	TGTGCCAGCTCACCACTCCCCCGGGAAAGCGAGCAGTACTTC
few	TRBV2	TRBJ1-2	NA	CASSVPETYGYTF	TGTGCCAGCAGTGTTCCAGAAACCTATGGCTACACCTTC
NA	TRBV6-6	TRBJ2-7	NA	CASLTGYEQYF	TGTGCCAGCCTAACAGGGTACGAGCAGTACTTC
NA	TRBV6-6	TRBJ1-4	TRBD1	CASSRTGGPLGEKLFF	TGTGCCAGCAGTCGAACAGGGGGGCCCTTAGGAGAAAAACTGTTTTTT
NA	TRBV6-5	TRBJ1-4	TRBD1	CASSFGTVNEKLFF	TGTGCCAGCAGTTTCGGGACAGTGAATGAAAAACTGTTTTTT
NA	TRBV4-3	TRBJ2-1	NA	CASSQDPQGIYNEQFF	TGCGCCAGCAGCCAAGATCCGCAGGGTATTTACAATGAGCAGTTCTTC
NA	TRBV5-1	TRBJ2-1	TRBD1	CASSLQQPGQGEKVQFF	TGCGCCAGCAGCTTACAACAACCGGGACAGGGGGAGAAGGTGCAGTTCTTC
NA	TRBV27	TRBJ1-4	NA	CASSDLSGNLNEKLFF	TGTGCCAGCAGCGACCTTTCAGGGAATCTTAATGAAAAACTGTTTTTT
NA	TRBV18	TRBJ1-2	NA	CASSPPATSAELGYTF	TGTGCCAGCTCACCACCGGCAACTTCCGCGGAGCTAGGCTACACCTTC
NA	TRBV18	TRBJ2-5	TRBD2	CASSPPGGGETQYF	TGTGCCAGCTCACCACCGGGGGGGGGTGAGACCCAGTACTTC
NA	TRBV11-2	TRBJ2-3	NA	CASSLDLSPPADTQYF	TGTGCCAGCAGCTTAGATTTGTCCCCTCCGGCAGATACGCAGTATTTT
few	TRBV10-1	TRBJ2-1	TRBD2	CASSRLAENEQFF	TGCGCCAGCAGCCGACTAGCGGAAAATGAGCAGTTCTTC
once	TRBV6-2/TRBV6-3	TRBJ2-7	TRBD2	CASSGPAGESSYEQYF	TGTGCCAGCAGTGGTCCAGCGGGAGAGTCCTCCTACGAGCAGTACTTC
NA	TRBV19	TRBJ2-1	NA	CASTLGVRSGNEQFF	TGTGCCAGTACCTTAGGGGTCAGATCGGGCAATGAGCAGTTCTTC
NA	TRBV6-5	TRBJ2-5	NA	CASRRGGSGETQYF	TGTGCCAGCAGGAGGGGGGGGTCCGGGGAGACCCAGTACTTC
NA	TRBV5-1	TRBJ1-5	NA	CASSVDPTGNQPQHF	TGCGCCAGCAGCGTTGACCCTACGGGGAATCAGCCCCAGCATTTT
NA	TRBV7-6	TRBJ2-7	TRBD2	CASSIFSGRATGDEQYF	TGTGCCAGCAGCATCTTCAGCGGGAGGGCCACAGGGGACGAGCAGTACTTC
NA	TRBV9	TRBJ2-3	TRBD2	CASSVGTSGTDTQYF	TGTGCCAGCAGCGTAGGAACTAGCGGCACAGATACGCAGTATTTT
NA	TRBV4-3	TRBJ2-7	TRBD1	CASSQDGTGGGYEQYF	TGCGCCAGCAGCCAAGATGGTACAGGGGGAGGTTACGAGCAGTACTTC
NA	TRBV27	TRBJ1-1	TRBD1	CASSPRTGMMNTEAFF	TGTGCCAGCAGTCCGAGGACAGGGATGATGAACACTGAAGCTTTCTTT
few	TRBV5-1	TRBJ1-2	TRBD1	CASSLGQGLYGYTF	TGCGCCAGCAGCTTGGGACAGGGCCTCTATGGCTACACCTTC
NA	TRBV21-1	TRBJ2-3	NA	CASSKDQTSGMSTDTQYF	TGTGCCAGCAGCAAAGACCAGACTAGCGGGATGAGCACAGATACGCAGTATTTT
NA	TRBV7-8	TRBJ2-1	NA	CASSLERAGGNEQFF	TGTGCCAGCAGCTTAGAGAGGGCTGGGGGGAATGAGCAGTTCTTC
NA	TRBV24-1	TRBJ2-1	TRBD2	CATSGASGTSDFSYNEQFF	TGTGCCACCAGTGGGGCTTCCGGGACTAGCGACTTCTCCTACAATGAGCAGTTCTTC
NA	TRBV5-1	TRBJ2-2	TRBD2	CASSMLAGGPNTGELFF	TGCGCCAGCAGCATGCTAGCGGGAGGACCGAACACCGGGGAGCTGTTTTTT
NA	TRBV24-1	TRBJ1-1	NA	CATSDLTGPRGMNTEAFF	TGTGCCACCAGTGACCTGACAGGCCCGAGGGGAATGAACACTGAAGCTTTCTTT
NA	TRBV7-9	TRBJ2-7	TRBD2	CASSLGETSGSYEQYF	TGTGCCAGCAGCTTAGGGGAGACTAGCGGTAGTTACGAGCAGTACTTC
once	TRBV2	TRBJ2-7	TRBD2	CASSPGLARSQYF	TGTGCCAGCAGCCCGGGACTAGCTCGATCGCAGTACTTC
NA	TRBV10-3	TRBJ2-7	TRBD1	CAISDSSATGFYEQYF	TGTGCCATCAGTGACTCCTCCGCGACAGGGTTTTACGAGCAGTACTTC
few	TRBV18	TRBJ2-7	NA	CASSPSRIGQTYEQYF	TGTGCCAGCTCACCTTCGAGGATCGGTCAAACCTACGAGCAGTACTTC
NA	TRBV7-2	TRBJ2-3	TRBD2	CASSLALIAGTDTQYF	TGTGCCAGCAGCTTAGCTCTAATAGCGGGGACAGATACGCAGTATTTT
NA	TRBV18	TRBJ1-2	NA	CASSPNRNYGYTF	TGTGCCAGCTCACCAAACAGAAACTATGGCTACACCTTC
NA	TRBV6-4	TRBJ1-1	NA	CASSEQGATEAFF	TGTGCCAGCAGTGAACAGGGTGCCACTGAAGCTTTCTTT
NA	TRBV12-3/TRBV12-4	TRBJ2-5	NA	CASSFHGQETQYF	TGTGCCAGCAGTTTCCACGGCCAAGAGACCCAGTACTTC